This passage covers 14 T cell receptor beta chains from one sample sequenced in a study of shared T cell receptors in the human thymus (dated by TCRdb to about 2021). Library preparation employed the immunoSEQ multiplex PCR assay. As stored in TCRdb, this immuneACCESS dataset retains in-frame rearrangements with V and J assigned. A fraction of the clones does not appear; measured against another copy, unresolved V genes explain less than half of the discrepancy, and the remainder lacks a known reason. Within this sample are over 650,000 clones, with about 87% of them counted one time only. Roughly 0.0086% of the sample is taken by the ten largest. This sample also appeared in a second study, on human thymus T cells.

The sample taken for sequencing was thymocytes. All receptors come from a boy younger than two with a congenital heart defect. Donor details come from another sample of the same person, matched by shared clones.

On this clone itself: Compared with germline, one end of the junction differs, possibly owing to a read error. The gene calls are TRBV2 and TRBJ2-1; D is uncertain. The CDR3 covers 15 residues. The germline V gene encodes CDR1 SNHLY and CDR2 FYNNEI. CDR3 bases: TGTGCCAGCAGTGAAGAAGGAGCCGATCCTAATGGGCAGTTCTTC. This encodes CASSEEGADPNGQFF.

This chain joins TRBV2 and TRBJ2-1, with 7 bases identical to TRBD1. Germline values: CDR1 SNHLY, CDR2 FYNNEI. The CDR3 loop spans 16 amino acids. V lost 4 bases and J lost 6; bases outside the gene matches: 12. CDR3 protein: CASSGQGLPRGNEQFF. In DNA, the CDR3 is TGTGCCAGCAGTGGACAGGGATTGCCTCGCGGCAATGAGCAGTTCTTC.

The chain links TRBV5-4 to TRBJ2-1; TRBD2 matches at 8 bases. CDR1 and CDR2 (germline): SGHNT, YYREEE (reference sequence). The CDR3 covers 19 residues. V shed 0 bases, J shed 9 bases, and the junction held 20 bases outside the gene matches. The CDR3 DNA reads as TGTGCCAGCAGCTTGGTATATCCTACGGGGGGGGGCTTATGTAGTGAGCAGTTCTTC. It yields the protein CASSLVYPTGGGLCSEQFF.

This clone was counted once. The chain joins TRBV5-6 to TRBJ2-2; TRBD2 matches 13 bases. The germline V gene has CDR1 SGHDT and CDR2 YYEEEE. The CDR3 spans 17 residues. V trimming: 1 base; J trimming: 3 bases; junction bases outside the gene matches: 3. The CDR3: CASSLTSGGAHTGELFF. In nucleotides, the CDR3 is TGTGCCAGCAGCTTGACTAGCGGGGGGGCACACACCGGGGAGCTGTTTTTT. Filled out from reference TRBV5-6 and TRBJ2-2, the complete variable domain reads DAGVTQSPTHLIKTRGQQVTLRCSPKSGHDTVSWYQQALGQGPQFIFQYYEEEERQRGNFPDRFSGHQFPNYSSELNVNALLLGDSALYLCASSLTSGGAHTGELFFGEGSRLTVL.

The chain uses TRBV28 and TRBJ1-2; tentative D call: TRBD1 (6 bases). CDR3 length: 12 amino acids. V lost 4 bases and J lost 7, with 10 bases in between. Per germline, CDR1 MDHEN and CDR2 SYDVKM. The CDR3 here is CASSSTGSGYTF. In nucleotides, the CDR3 is TGTGCCAGCAGTTCCACAGGGTCTGGCTACACCTTC.

This rearrangement joins TRBV7-4 to TRBJ2-3, with 8 bases identical to TRBD2. After removal of 5 bases from V and 0 bases from J, the junction contained 7 bases not matched to a gene. In germline, CDR1 is SGHVT, CDR2 SQSDAQ. This CDR3 comprises 16 residues. For the CDR3, the DNA is TGTGCCAGCAGCCCGACCGGGACTAGAAGCACAGATACGCAGTATTTT. Translating gives CASSPTGTRSTDTQYF.

The J gene is TRBJ1-1, the V gene TRBV6-1; 10 positions match TRBD1. Per the germline V gene, CDR1 is MNHNS and CDR2 is SASEGT. V was pared by 4 bases and J by 5 bases, with 4 bases of the junction left unmatched. This CDR3 spans 14 amino acids. The CDR3 sequence: CASSVRDRGTEAFF. CDR3 DNA: TGTGCCAGCAGTGTCCGGGACAGGGGAACTGAAGCTTTCTTT.

This sequence joins TRBV13 and TRBJ2-5, with a tentative D call TRBD2 (5 bases). Trimming took 4 bases from V and 5 from J, leaving 17 bases between them. Germline V lookup: CDR1 PRHDT, CDR2 FYEKMQ (reference sequence). The CDR3 has 15 residues. CDR3 protein: CASSSLFGVPETQYF. The CDR3 nucleotides read TGTGCCAGCAGCTCTCTATTCGGGGTTCCGGAGACCCAGTACTTC.

The chain joins TRBV15 to TRBJ1-5; the match to TRBD1 covers 9 bases. In germline, CDR1 is LNHNV, CDR2 YYDKDF (reference sequence). The CDR3 is 14 residues long. The V segment lost 7 bases and the J segment 6 bases; nucleotides outside the gene matches: 7. The CDR3 here is CATTARTGVQPQHF. The CDR3 bases are TGTGCCACCACCGCTAGGACAGGGGTTCAGCCCCAGCATTTT.

In the case of this clone: Its ends do not fully match the called genes, so a read error is possible. This same CDR3 is encoded by further DNA sequences in the sample. V and J are TRBV5-4 and TRBJ1-6; 7 bases are shared with TRBD1. CDR3 length: 14 residues. Per germline, CDR1 SGHNT and CDR2 YYREEE (reference sequence). The DNA of the CDR3 is TGTGCCAGCAGCACAGGGACAGTTAATTCCCCCCTCCACTTT. This sequence encodes CASSTGTVNSPLHF.

The chain employs TRBV12-5 and TRBJ2-7; 8 bases line up with TRBD2. The CDR3 covers 15 residues. Germline V CDR1 and CDR2: LGHNT, FRNRAP. V lost 1 base, J lost 3 bases, and 5 bases stayed unmatched. CDR3 in DNA: TGTGCTAGTGGTTTGGATCCCGGGGGGGACTACGAGCAGTACTTC. Protein: CASGLDPGGDYEQYF.

This clone was recorded only once. V is TRBV27 and J is TRBJ1-1; the D gene is possibly TRBD1 (6 bases). Per the germline V gene, CDR1 is MNHEY and CDR2 is SMNVEV (reference sequence). Trimming took 7 bases from V and 9 from J, leaving 12 bases between them. There are 11 residues in the CDR3. CDR3 DNA sequence: TGTGCCAGCAAAGGACAGCGGCAAGCTTTCTTT. Translated: CASKGQRQAFF.

The chain joins TRBV30 to TRBJ1-3, with a possible D match to TRBD1 (6 bases). Germline values: CDR1 GTSNPN, CDR2 SVGIG (reference sequence). Deletions cut 7 bases from V and 4 bases from J, with 23 bases between. This CDR3 comprises 16 residues. The CDR3 sequence: CAYQGRTGFWGNTIYF. CDR3 coding DNA: TGTGCCTACCAGGGGAGAACGGGGTTTTGGGGAAACACCATATATTTT.

The rearrangement links TRBV5-1 to TRBJ2-5; D unclear. The germline V gene encodes CDR1 SGHRS and CDR2 YFSETQ. The CDR3 loop spans 14 amino acids. V was trimmed by 0 bases and J by 1 base, leaving 7 bases between them. The CDR3: CASSLESVQETQYF. The CDR3 nucleotides read TGCGCCAGCAGCTTGGAGTCAGTCCAAGAGACCCAGTACTTC. The full variable domain, its missing parts supplied by reference TRBV5-1 and TRBJ2-5, is KAGVTQTPRYLIKTRGQQVTLSCSPISGHRSVSWYQQTPGQGLQFLFEYFSETQRNKGNFPGRFSGRQFSNSRSEMNVSTLELGDSALYLCASSLESVQETQYFGPGTRLLVL.